These T cell receptor beta chains were read from a single sample in a study of T cell responses to AZD1222 COVID-19 vaccine. Profiled with immunoSEQ multiplex PCR; TCRdb holds only in-frame clones, not every one. The repertoire holds 110,000 or so clones, with 80% to 95% as singletons. The specimen comprised peripheral blood, sampled 28 days after the second dose of the MenACWY control vaccine. All receptors come from an adult who received the MenACWY meningococcal vaccine as a control. Both conserved end residues are part of each CDR3. Fields, in order: J gene, D gene, clone size, V gene, CDR3 protein, CDR3 DNA. The D gene is left open where the match is weak. Not all rows give a size; the values are once, few, many and, for expanded clones, a class.

>TRBJ1-6|-|-|TRBV7-9
CASSLGGRDSPLHF
TGTGCCAGCAGCTTAGGAGGGCGGGATTCACCCCTCCACTTT
>TRBJ2-1|-|-|TRBV5-4
CASSLWANEQFF
TGTGCCAGCAGCTTGTGGGCAAATGAGCAGTTCTTC
>TRBJ1-2|-|-|TRBV5-4
CASSPAGGVLGLYGYTF
TGTGCCAGCAGCCCGGCCGGGGGTGTTCTAGGGCTCTATGGCTACACCTTC
>TRBJ2-2|TRBD2|-|TRBV24-1
CATVNWSGRTGELFF
TGTGCCACCGTCAATTGGAGCGGGAGAACCGGGGAGCTGTTTTTT
>TRBJ2-7|TRBD2|-|TRBV27
CASSSHSGTKYEQYF
TGTGCCAGCAGTTCACATAGCGGGACCAAATACGAGCAGTACTTC
>TRBJ1-2|TRBD1|-|TRBV4-3
CASSTRQGAIGYTF
TGCGCCAGCAGCACGAGACAGGGGGCGATAGGCTACACCTTC
>TRBJ2-3|TRBD1|few|TRBV4-3
CASSQGGTGGGTDTQYF
TGCGCCAGCAGCCAAGGGGGGACAGGGGGCGGGACAGATACGCAGTATTTT
>TRBJ1-2|-|few|TRBV4-2
CASSPDRSHYGYTF
TGTGCCAGCAGCCCCGACAGATCCCACTATGGCTACACCTTC
>TRBJ2-1|-|-|TRBV7-9
CASSPLFIGVRDNEQFF
TGTGCCAGCAGCCCCCTTTTTATTGGGGTCAGGGACAATGAGCAGTTCTTC
>TRBJ1-2|TRBD1|-|TRBV28
CASSSPAPDREGDYGYTF
TGTGCCAGCAGTTCCCCGGCCCCGGACAGGGAGGGTGACTATGGCTACACCTTC
>TRBJ2-1|-|-|TRBV7-9
CASSLFGWGSNNEQFF
TGTGCCAGCAGCCTCTTCGGTTGGGGTTCGAACAATGAGCAGTTCTTC
>TRBJ2-1|TRBD2|-|TRBV7-2
CASSRRTSSDEQFF
TGTGCCAGCAGCCGTCGGACTAGTTCGGATGAGCAGTTCTTC
>TRBJ2-1|-|-|TRBV6-4
CASSETLSRNEQFF
TGTGCCAGCAGTGAAACTTTGAGTAGAAATGAGCAGTTCTTC
>TRBJ2-5|TRBD1|-|TRBV5-6
CASSRNRGPLGTQYF
TGTGCCAGCAGCCGCAACAGGGGGCCGCTGGGGACCCAGTACTTC
>TRBJ2-1|-|-|TRBV6-6
CASSPSNRVHEQFF
TGTGCCAGCAGTCCATCGAACAGGGTGCATGAGCAGTTCTTC
>TRBJ1-5|-|-|TRBV19
CASSIDANQPQHF
TGTGCCAGTAGTATAGATGCCAATCAGCCCCAGCATTTT
>TRBJ2-1|TRBD2|-|TRBV9
CASSVGTSEYNEQFF
TGTGCCAGCAGCGTAGGGACTAGCGAGTACAATGAGCAGTTCTTC
>TRBJ2-1|-|-|TRBV7-2
CASSLVGGGFNEQFF
TGTGCCAGCAGCTTAGTAGGCGGGGGCTTCAATGAGCAGTTCTTC
>TRBJ2-5|-|-|TRBV5-1
CASKQIPQETQYF
TGCGCCAGCAAACAGATACCACAAGAGACCCAGTACTTC
>TRBJ2-3|-|-|TRBV29-1
CSVPRVTDTQYF
TGCAGCGTACCCAGGGTGACAGATACGCAGTATTTT
>TRBJ1-2|-|-|TRBV7-2
CASSLQGPTGYGYTF
TGTGCCAGCAGCTTACAGGGACCTACGGGATATGGCTACACCTTC
>TRBJ2-2|-|-|TRBV7-3
CASSPQIDGNTGELFF
TGTGCCAGCAGCCCCCAGATAGACGGAAACACCGGGGAGCTGTTTTTT
>TRBJ1-1|TRBD1|few|TRBV28
CASSLFNPGQQRLNTEAFF
TGTGCCAGCAGTTTATTTAATCCGGGACAGCAACGCTTGAACACTGAAGCTTTCTTT
>TRBJ1-1|-|-|TRBV19
CASSGWDTVTEAFF
TGTGCCAGTAGTGGATGGGACACTGTCACTGAAGCTTTCTTT
>TRBJ1-2|TRBD1|-|TRBV7-6
CASSLGQGQLYGYTF
TGTGCCAGCAGCTTGGGACAGGGGCAACTCTATGGCTACACCTTC
>TRBJ1-4|-|-|TRBV6-5
CASSRRGAANEKLFF
TGTGCCAGCAGTCGCCGGGGGGCGGCTAATGAAAAACTGTTTTTT
>TRBJ2-2|-|-|TRBV11-2
CASSYGTGELFF
TGTGCCAGCAGCTATGGTACCGGGGAGCTGTTTTTT
>TRBJ1-5|-|-|TRBV10-2
CASGPTGTFYSNQPQHF
TGCGCCAGCGGACCGACAGGTACCTTTTATAGCAATCAGCCCCAGCATTTT
>TRBJ1-4|-|-|TRBV6-5
CASKRNGEKLFF
TGTGCCAGCAAGAGGAACGGGGAAAAACTGTTTTTT
>TRBJ2-2|-|-|TRBV9
CASSAPTLGTANTGELFF
TGTGCCAGCAGCGCGCCTACCCTCGGGACTGCGAACACCGGGGAGCTGTTTTTT
>TRBJ2-2|-|-|TRBV19
CASSIGAGANTGELFF
TGTGCCAGTAGTATCGGTGCGGGCGCGAACACCGGGGAGCTGTTTTTT
>TRBJ2-1|TRBD2|-|TRBV3-1/TRBV3-2
CASSQGGTSGDEQFF
TGTGCCAGCAGCCAAGGGGGGACTAGCGGGGATGAGCAGTTCTTC
>TRBJ2-1|TRBD2|-|TRBV7-8
CASSPQTPGLDNEQFF
TGTGCCAGCAGCCCCCAAACCCCAGGACTAGACAATGAGCAGTTCTTC
>TRBJ1-3|-|once|TRBV6-5
CASSYLGSGNTIYF
TGTGCCAGCAGTTACCTGGGCTCTGGAAACACCATATATTTT
>TRBJ2-7|TRBD1|-|TRBV7-9
CASSFGTGPYEQYF
TGTGCCAGCAGCTTCGGGACAGGTCCCTACGAGCAGTACTTC
>TRBJ1-6|-|-|TRBV28
CASSLQGSYNSPLHF
TGTGCCAGCAGTTTGCAGGGCTCCTATAATTCACCCCTCCACTTT
>TRBJ2-7|TRBD1|-|TRBV18
CASSRTGFSYEQYF
TGTGCCAGCTCAAGGACAGGATTCTCCTACGAGCAGTACTTC
>TRBJ2-7|-|-|TRBV28
CASSLTAASTYEQYF
TGTGCCAGCAGTTTAACGGCGGCTTCCACCTACGAGCAGTACTTC
>TRBJ2-7|TRBD2|once|TRBV6-1
CASSEGVAGFDEQYF
TGTGCCAGCAGTGAAGGCGTAGCGGGATTCGACGAGCAGTACTTC
>TRBJ2-1|TRBD2|-|TRBV7-2
CASRSPGTSARNEQFF
TGTGCCAGCAGATCTCCCGGGACTAGTGCCCGGAATGAGCAGTTCTTC
>TRBJ2-2|-|-|TRBV5-1
CASSPKVLGTGELFF
TGCGCCAGCAGCCCGAAGGTCTTGGGCACCGGGGAGCTGTTTTTT
>TRBJ2-2|TRBD2|-|TRBV11-3
CASSLEAGLADIRELFF
TGTGCCAGCAGCTTAGAAGCGGGACTAGCGGATATTCGGGAGCTGTTTTTT
>TRBJ2-3|TRBD2|-|TRBV7-3
CASSLQAGRTDTQYF
TGTGCCAGCAGCTTACAAGCGGGACGCACAGATACGCAGTATTTT
>TRBJ1-5|TRBD1|-|TRBV11-3
CASSLDREDQPQHF
TGTGCCAGCAGCTTGGACAGGGAAGATCAGCCCCAGCATTTT
>TRBJ1-1|-|-|TRBV28
CASSPDYREFFEAFF
TGTGCCAGCAGTCCGGATTATCGGGAATTTTTTGAAGCTTTCTTT
>TRBJ2-3|-|-|TRBV7-2
CASSLALGDTQYF
TGTGCCAGCAGCTTAGCGCTCGGAGATACGCAGTATTTT
>TRBJ2-3|TRBD2|-|TRBV7-8
CASSLAVTSGDTQYF
TGTGCCAGCAGCTTGGCTGTAACTAGCGGCGATACGCAGTATTTT